One T cell receptor beta chain is described in this entry. Its antigen is unknown. The sample is drawn from a study of shared clonotypes between healthy human individuals. Study-level background: Sampling drew on donors who were a couple of women and a few men aged 18 to 49.

Only in-frame clones appear in the TCRdb table, and some are missing; sequencing was by immunoSEQ multiplex PCR. The sample shows approximately 500,000 clones, over 75% of them seen only once. Regarding the study as a whole: Sequencing depth was predicted to influence how clonotypes are shared among donors.

For unsorted samples, genomic DNA was extracted from tens of millions of PBMCs. V dropped 3 bases and J dropped 2 bases, with 11 bases sitting between them. This CDR3 region has 14 residues. Germline-derived CDR1 and CDR2 are LNHDA and SQIVND (reference sequence). The clonotype comes from a woman in her thirties or forties in good health. Some clones in this sample may be carry-over from other donors' samples. The chain joins TRBV19 to TRBJ2-7; D is unresolved. Sequenced material: PBMCs. CDR3 sequence: CASSIGVATYEQYF. In DNA form, the CDR3 reads TGTGCCAGTAGTATTGGTGTAGCTACCTACGAGCAGTACTTC.